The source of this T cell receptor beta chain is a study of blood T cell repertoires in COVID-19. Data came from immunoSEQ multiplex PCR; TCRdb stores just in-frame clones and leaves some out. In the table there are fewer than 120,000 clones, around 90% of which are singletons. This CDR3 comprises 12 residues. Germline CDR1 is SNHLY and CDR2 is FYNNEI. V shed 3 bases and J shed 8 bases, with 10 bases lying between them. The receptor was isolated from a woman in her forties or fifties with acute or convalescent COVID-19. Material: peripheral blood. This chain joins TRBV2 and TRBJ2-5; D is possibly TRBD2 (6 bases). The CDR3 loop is CASSEDGTTQYF. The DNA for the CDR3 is TGTGCCAGCAGTGAGGACGGGACTACCCAGTACTTC.